A selection of T cell receptor beta chains follows, all from one sample in a study of control samples from healthy donors and cancer patients. The method was immunoSEQ multiplex PCR; TCRdb's version includes in-frame clones alone and lacks a portion of them. The clone table shows fewer than 200,000 clones, with the ten largest holding roughly 2%. Sequenced: blood. The receptors shown here come from a woman in her twenties or thirties in good health. CDR3s include the opening cysteine and the closing phenylalanine or tryptophan. Each record gives: J gene, CDR3 length, V gene, D gene, CDR3 protein, CDR3 DNA. A D gene is named only where the DNA matches it firmly.

J gene: TRBJ1-6
CDR3 length: 16
V gene: TRBV7-9
D gene: .
CDR3 protein: CASSWAGGEYNSPLHF
CDR3 DNA: TGTGCCAGCAGCTGGGCCGGAGGGGAATATAATTCACCCCTCCACTTT

J gene: TRBJ1-2
CDR3 length: 21
V gene: TRBV6-1
D gene: TRBD1
CDR3 protein: CASSEYLFEGSTGQRNYGYTF
CDR3 DNA: TGTGCCAGCAGTGAATATTTGTTCGAGGGTTCCACGGGACAGAGGAACTATGGCTACACCTTC

J gene: TRBJ2-3
CDR3 length: 13
V gene: TRBV5-1
D gene: .
CDR3 protein: CASSQLRTDTQYF
CDR3 DNA: TGCGCCAGCAGCCAACTACGCACAGATACGCAGTATTTT

J gene: TRBJ2-7
CDR3 length: 14
V gene: TRBV19
D gene: TRBD1
CDR3 protein: CASSKDRDFHEQYF
CDR3 DNA: TGTGCCAGTAGTAAGGACAGGGATTTCCACGAGCAGTACTTC

J gene: TRBJ1-5
CDR3 length: 14
V gene: TRBV6-1
D gene: .
CDR3 protein: CASSEGWGSQPQHF
CDR3 DNA: TGTGCCAGCAGTGAAGGCTGGGGGTCTCAGCCCCAGCATTTT

J gene: TRBJ1-5
CDR3 length: 15
V gene: TRBV28
D gene: .
CDR3 protein: CASSLYVPSNQPQHF
CDR3 DNA: TGTGCCAGCAGTTTATACGTACCTAGCAATCAGCCCCAGCATTTT

J gene: TRBJ1-1
CDR3 length: 12
V gene: TRBV27
D gene: .
CDR3 protein: CASSSQGSEAFF
CDR3 DNA: TGTGCCAGCAGTTCACAGGGTTCTGAAGCTTTCTTT

J gene: TRBJ1-2
CDR3 length: 15
V gene: TRBV28
D gene: TRBD1
CDR3 protein: CASSLKYRGTYGYTF
CDR3 DNA: TGTGCCAGCAGTTTAAAATACAGGGGGACCTATGGCTACACCTTC

J gene: TRBJ1-5
CDR3 length: 12
V gene: TRBV27
D gene: .
CDR3 protein: CASSFLDQPQHF
CDR3 DNA: TGTGCCAGCAGTTTTCTGGACCAGCCCCAGCATTTT

J gene: TRBJ1-5
CDR3 length: 14
V gene: TRBV7-2
D gene: TRBD1
CDR3 protein: CASSSTGGNQPQHF
CDR3 DNA: TGTGCCAGCAGCTCCACAGGGGGCAATCAGCCCCAGCATTTT

J gene: TRBJ2-2
CDR3 length: 15
V gene: TRBV4-1
D gene: .
CDR3 protein: CASSPRWSDTGELFF
CDR3 DNA: TGCGCCAGCAGCCCTAGGTGGTCGGACACCGGGGAGCTGTTTTTT

J gene: TRBJ1-3
CDR3 length: 16
V gene: TRBV28
D gene: .
CDR3 protein: CASSLSPLPSGNTIYF
CDR3 DNA: TGTGCCAGCAGTTTATCCCCCTTACCCTCTGGAAACACCATATATTTT

J gene: TRBJ1-2
CDR3 length: 14
V gene: TRBV18
D gene: TRBD1
CDR3 protein: CASSPSEGAYGYTF
CDR3 DNA: TGTGCCAGCTCACCATCGGAGGGGGCCTATGGCTACACCTTC

J gene: TRBJ1-1
CDR3 length: 12
V gene: TRBV12-5
D gene: TRBD1
CDR3 protein: CASGQGEAEAFF
CDR3 DNA: TGTGCTAGTGGTCAGGGGGAGGCTGAAGCTTTCTTT

J gene: TRBJ1-5
CDR3 length: 15
V gene: TRBV3-1/TRBV3-2
D gene: .
CDR3 protein: CASNRHTPPYQPQHF
CDR3 DNA: TGTGCCAGCAACCGCCACACCCCCCCTTATCAGCCCCAGCATTTT

J gene: TRBJ1-5
CDR3 length: 15
V gene: TRBV5-1
D gene: TRBD1
CDR3 protein: CASSLGQGMSQPQHF
CDR3 DNA: TGCGCCAGCAGCTTGGGACAGGGTATGAGTCAGCCCCAGCATTTT

J gene: TRBJ2-7
CDR3 length: 12
V gene: TRBV29-1
D gene: .
CDR3 protein: CSATGQTYEQYF
CDR3 DNA: TGCAGCGCCACCGGGCAGACCTACGAGCAGTACTTC

J gene: TRBJ2-4
CDR3 length: 11
V gene: TRBV3-1/TRBV3-2
D gene: .
CDR3 protein: CASSQAGSQYF
CDR3 DNA: TGTGCCAGCAGCCAAGCCGGGAGTCAGTACTTC

J gene: TRBJ1-2
CDR3 length: 14
V gene: TRBV27
D gene: TRBD1
CDR3 protein: CASTTRQGGYGYTF
CDR3 DNA: TGTGCCAGCACCACTAGACAGGGGGGCTATGGCTACACCTTC

J gene: TRBJ1-3
CDR3 length: 15
V gene: TRBV6-5
D gene: .
CDR3 protein: CASRVSGTLGNTIYF
CDR3 DNA: TGTGCCAGCAGGGTATCTGGGACACTTGGAAACACCATATATTTT

J gene: TRBJ1-2
CDR3 length: 15
V gene: TRBV6-5
D gene: .
CDR3 protein: CASSYSGNDYYGYTF
CDR3 DNA: TGTGCCAGCAGTTACTCGGGAAATGATTACTATGGCTACACCTTC

J gene: TRBJ1-3
CDR3 length: 16
V gene: TRBV25-1
D gene: TRBD1
CDR3 protein: CASSESPDREWNTIYF
CDR3 DNA: TGTGCCAGCAGTGAATCCCCGGACAGGGAGTGGAACACCATATATTTT

J gene: TRBJ1-1
CDR3 length: 17
V gene: TRBV4-3
D gene: TRBD1
CDR3 protein: CASSQEVQGAAATEAFF
CDR3 DNA: TGCGCCAGCAGCCAAGAGGTACAGGGGGCGGCGGCCACTGAAGCTTTCTTT

J gene: TRBJ2-7
CDR3 length: 13
V gene: TRBV29-1
D gene: .
CDR3 protein: CSVVQRSSYERYF
CDR3 DNA: TGCAGCGTTGTTCAGAGAAGCTCCTACGAGCGGTACTTC

J gene: TRBJ2-7
CDR3 length: 14
V gene: TRBV5-1
D gene: .
CDR3 protein: CASSLDRELDEQYF
CDR3 DNA: TGCGCCAGCAGCTTGGACAGGGAGCTCGACGAGCAGTACTTC